These T cell receptor beta chains were read from a single sample in a study of blood T cell repertoires in COVID-19. TCRdb's copy holds only in-frame clones and misses some; the assay was immunoSEQ multiplex PCR. Here the sample spans tens of thousands of clones, around four fifths being singletons. The specimen sequenced was peripheral blood. The receptor set was obtained from a human donor with acute or convalescent COVID-19. The donor label of this sample is uncertain. The CDR3 runs from the conserved cysteine through the conserved F or W. D genes are given only for firm matches. Part of the rows lack a size; the others show once, few, many or a class for expanded clones.

TRBJ1-2 | - | TRBV19 | - | TGTGCCAGTAGTATAAAGGCCGAAGGTTGGGGAGGTTACAACTATGGCTACACCTTC | CASSIKAEGWGGYNYGYTF
TRBJ1-1 | TRBD1 | TRBV5-1 | - | TGCGCCAGCAGCTCTGGACAGGGAATTGGAACTGAAGCTTTCTTT | CASSSGQGIGTEAFF
TRBJ1-1 | - | TRBV19 | - | TGTGCCAGTATCTATCGAGGGAGGAACACTGAAGCTTTCTTT | CASIYRGRNTEAFF
TRBJ2-1 | TRBD2 | TRBV24-1 | - | TGTGCCACCAGTGATTTTGGGACTAGTCAGGGTGAGCAGTTCTTC | CATSDFGTSQGEQFF
TRBJ1-4 | - | TRBV24-1 | - | TGTGCCACCAAACTCCGGGACTCTAAAAAAAAACTGTTTTTT | CATKLRDSKKKLFF
TRBJ1-2 | TRBD1 | TRBV6-1 | - | TGTGCCAGCAGTGTGGGGGGGGCGGGACAGGGTGATGGCTACACCTTC | CASSVGGAGQGDGYTF
TRBJ1-4 | - | TRBV7-8 | - | TGTGCCAGCAGCAAGCGCGGTACGCCGACTGAAAAACTGTTTTTT | CASSKRGTPTEKLFF
TRBJ2-3 | - | TRBV5-6 | - | TGTGCCAGCAGCTCGGGTATGGCGCAGTATTTT | CASSSGMAQYF
TRBJ2-7 | - | TRBV18 | - | TGTGCCAGCTCATTATTAGACATCACCTACGAGCAGTACTTC | CASSLLDITYEQYF
TRBJ1-2 | TRBD1 | TRBV19 | - | TGTGCCAGTAGTTTGTGGACAGGGACCTATGGCTACACCTTC | CASSLWTGTYGYTF
TRBJ2-7 | - | TRBV7-9 | few | TGTGCCAGCAGCCGCGGGGCAGACTACGAGCAGTACTTC | CASSRGADYEQYF
TRBJ1-5 | - | TRBV19 | few | TGTGCCAGTAGTACAAACAAACCCAGGGGAATCATCTCAGAAATCAATCAGCCCCAGCATTTT | CASSTNKPRGIISEINQPQHF
TRBJ2-2 | TRBD1 | TRBV5-1 | once | TGCGCCAGCAGCTTGTTGGGACAGGGTGTTACCGGGGAGCTGTTTTTT | CASSLLGQGVTGELFF
TRBJ2-6 | - | TRBV27 | - | TGTGCCAGCAGTTTATCCGTACAGGCCTCTGGGGCCAACGTCCTGACTTTC | CASSLSVQASGANVLTF
TRBJ1-5 | TRBD1 | TRBV12-5 | - | TGTGCTAGTGGTTTGGTACTCTTAGGGACAGGGGGCTTAGGTCAGCCCCAGCATTTT | CASGLVLLGTGGLGQPQHF
TRBJ2-3 | TRBD2 | TRBV19 | - | TGTGCCTGCTCAGCGGGATTCACAGATACGCAGTATTTT | CACSAGFTDTQYF
TRBJ1-1 | TRBD1 | TRBV5-1 | - | TGCGCCAGCAGCTCGAGACAGGGATACGAAGAAGCTTTCTTT | CASSSRQGYEEAFF
TRBJ2-3 | TRBD2 | TRBV7-2 | - | TGTGCCAGCAGCTTCCTGGGTGGGAGGGGATACACAGATACGCAGTATTTT | CASSFLGGRGYTDTQYF
TRBJ2-7 | - | TRBV6-2/TRBV6-3 | once | TGTGCCAGCAGATACAAGGACCAATGGGGCGGAGAACTCTACGAGCAGTACTTC | CASRYKDQWGGELYEQYF
TRBJ1-4 | TRBD1 | TRBV27 | - | TGTGCCAGCAGTGGCCCCCGGACAGGGAACACTAATGAAAAACTGTTTTTT | CASSGPRTGNTNEKLFF
TRBJ1-6 | - | TRBV27 | - | TGTGCCAGCAGTTCGGGGGTAGGTGATTCACCCCTCCACTTT | CASSSGVGDSPLHF
TRBJ2-3 | - | TRBV6-1 | - | TGTGCCAGCAGTGAAGGCGGCACAGATACGCAGTATTTT | CASSEGGTDTQYF
TRBJ1-5 | - | TRBV12-3/TRBV12-4 | - | TGTGCCAGCAGTTTAGAAGCCAATCAGCCCCAGCATTTT | CASSLEANQPQHF
TRBJ2-2 | TRBD2 | TRBV30 | - | TGTGCCTGGAAACGGCGGGGGGTCTTCACCGGGGAGCTGTTTTTT | CAWKRRGVFTGELFF
TRBJ1-6 | TRBD1 | TRBV19 | - | TGTGCCAGCAAACAGGGGTCGGATTCACCCCTCCACTTT | CASKQGSDSPLHF
TRBJ2-3 | - | TRBV5-6 | - | TGTGCCAGCAGCTTACAGGACCCCACAGATACGCAGTATTTT | CASSLQDPTDTQYF
TRBJ2-5 | TRBD1 | TRBV7-3 | - | TGTGCCAGCAGGGCCGGGACAGAGGGTACAGAGACCCAGTACTTC | CASRAGTEGTETQYF
TRBJ2-7 | - | TRBV7-9 | - | TGTGCCAGCAGCCCCAGGGCCGGCTACGAGCAGTACTTC | CASSPRAGYEQYF
TRBJ2-1 | TRBD1 | TRBV24-1 | - | TGTGCCACCAGTGATGCAGGGACAGGGGACGGCAATGAGCAGTTCTTC | CATSDAGTGDGNEQFF
TRBJ1-1 | - | TRBV5-4 | - | TGTGCCAGCAGCCAGGGGAGCCTTGCAGCTTTCTTT | CASSQGSLAAFF
TRBJ1-1 | - | TRBV6-1 | - | TGTGCCAGCAGTGAAGCGCCCCGGTTCAGATGGGGCACGATGAACACTGAAGCTTTCTTT | CASSEAPRFRWGTMNTEAFF
TRBJ1-2 | TRBD1 | TRBV2 | - | TGTGCCAGCAGCGACCCTCCCGGGACAGGGAAGCTCAACTATGGCTACACCTTC | CASSDPPGTGKLNYGYTF
TRBJ1-2 | - | TRBV6-2/TRBV6-3 | - | TGTGCCAGCAGTTACCCGGCAGGGCTTGGCTACACCTTC | CASSYPAGLGYTF
TRBJ1-1 | - | TRBV7-2 | - | TGTGCCAGCAGCTTAGCGCTAGAGGGATTCGGATATGAAGCTTTCTTT | CASSLALEGFGYEAFF
TRBJ2-7 | TRBD2 | TRBV27 | - | TGTGCCAGCAGTACCGCTTTGACTAGCGGCCCTGTTTTTGAGTACTTC | CASSTALTSGPVFEYF
TRBJ2-1 | TRBD2 | TRBV27 | - | TGTGCCAGCAGTTTAAGGTATAGCGGGAGGAACAATGAGCAGTTCTTC | CASSLRYSGRNNEQFF
TRBJ1-2 | TRBD1 | TRBV19 | - | TGTGCCAGTAGTAAGGACAGGCAATCTAACTATGGCTACACCTTC | CASSKDRQSNYGYTF
TRBJ2-7 | TRBD2 | TRBV3-1/TRBV3-2 | - | TGTGCCAGCAGCCAGGCCACTAGCGGGAGAAGCGAGCAGTACTTC | CASSQATSGRSEQYF
TRBJ1-1 | - | TRBV20-1 | - | TGCAGTGCTCGTCCCGATAGGGGAGCTTTCTTT | CSARPDRGAFF
TRBJ1-5 | - | TRBV7-8 | - | TGTGCCAGCAGCTTAGCGCAAGGGGATCAGCCCCAGCATTTT | CASSLAQGDQPQHF
TRBJ1-5 | TRBD1 | TRBV19 | - | TGTGCCAGTAGTACCCGTAGGGCCAGGGGGCGATACGGCAATCAGCCCCAGCATTTT | CASSTRRARGRYGNQPQHF